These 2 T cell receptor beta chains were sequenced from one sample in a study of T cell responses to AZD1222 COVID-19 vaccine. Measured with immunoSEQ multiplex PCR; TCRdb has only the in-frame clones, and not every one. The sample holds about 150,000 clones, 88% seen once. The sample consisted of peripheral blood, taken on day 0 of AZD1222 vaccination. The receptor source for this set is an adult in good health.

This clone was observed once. The CDR3 nucleotides are TGTGCCACCAGTGACCCCGTGGACAGGGCCGGGGAGCTGTTTTTT. Translating gives CATSDPVDRAGELFF. V and J are TRBV24-1 and TRBJ2-2; 8 nucleotides agree with TRBD1. J was trimmed by 6 bases and V by 4 bases; bases with no gene match: 6. Germline V gene data show CDR1 as KGHDR and CDR2 as SFDVKD. This CDR3 comprises 15 residues.

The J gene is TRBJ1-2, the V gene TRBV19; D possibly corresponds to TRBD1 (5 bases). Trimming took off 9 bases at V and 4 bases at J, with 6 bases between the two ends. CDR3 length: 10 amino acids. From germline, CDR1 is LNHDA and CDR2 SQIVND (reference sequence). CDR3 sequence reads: CASQGYGYTF. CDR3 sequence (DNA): TGTGCCAGCCAGGGCTATGGCTACACCTTC.